This TCR beta chain was recovered during a study of OX40 agonist ivuxolimab in advanced cancers. Study results and caveats: By week 6 at 0.1 to 3.0 mg/kg, blood CD4+ and CD8+ T cells had expanded clonally.

Clones were sequenced by immunoSEQ multiplex PCR, and TCRdb holds only the in-frame ones, with some missing. The sample holds roughly 75,000 clones, roughly nine tenths seen once. Trimming shortened V by 2 bases and J by 0 bases, and 12 bases separated the two germline ends. CDR3 size: 16 residues. The germline V gene encodes CDR1 SGHTA and CDR2 FQGNSA. This clone was counted a single time. Its specificity is unknown. If patients had autoimmune disease history or systemic immunosuppression, they were excluded. The source material was CD4+ or CD8+ T cells sorted from blood, sampled in a trial of the OX40 agonist ivuxolimab. The chain has TRBV7-2 and TRBJ2-3; perhaps D is TRBD1 or TRBD2 (5 bases each). The receptor was isolated from an adult with an advanced solid tumor such as melanoma, head and neck, liver or kidney cancer. The CDR3 coding sequence is TGTGCCAGCAGCTTATCATGGGACCAAAGCACAGATACGCAGTATTTT. As protein: CASSLSWDQSTDTQYF.